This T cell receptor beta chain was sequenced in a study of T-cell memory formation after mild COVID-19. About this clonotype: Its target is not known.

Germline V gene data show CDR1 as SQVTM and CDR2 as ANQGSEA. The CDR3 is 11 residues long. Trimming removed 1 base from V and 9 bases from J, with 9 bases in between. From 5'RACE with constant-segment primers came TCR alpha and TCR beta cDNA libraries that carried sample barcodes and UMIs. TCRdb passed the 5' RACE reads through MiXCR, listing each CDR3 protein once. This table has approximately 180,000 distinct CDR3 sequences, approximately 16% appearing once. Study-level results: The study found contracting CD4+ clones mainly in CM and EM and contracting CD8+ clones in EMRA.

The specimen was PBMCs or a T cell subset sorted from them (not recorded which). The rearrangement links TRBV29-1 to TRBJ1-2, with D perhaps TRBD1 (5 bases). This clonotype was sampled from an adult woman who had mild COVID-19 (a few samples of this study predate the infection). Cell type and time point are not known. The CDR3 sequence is CSVEGRGRYTF. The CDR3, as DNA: TGCAGCGTTGAAGGGCGGGGACGCTACACCTTC.